This entry features one T cell receptor beta chain sequence. These data belong to a study of blood T cell repertoires in COVID-19. As for the study in general: Collection of acute and convalescent COVID-19 samples took place in the United States, Italy and Spain. PBMCs, B-cell-depleted T cells, or T cells were the source of the cDNA or gDNA that made up the material.

Deletions cut 1 base from V and 0 bases from J, with 13 bases between. CDR3 length: 17 residues. The germline CDR1 and CDR2 sequences are LNHNV and YYDKDF (reference sequence). Followed over time, Seattle patients had been enrolled while infection was active. As originally analysed: Estimates of nucleated cell counts were drawn from the amplification of reference gene primers. Assay: immunoSEQ multiplex PCR; the TCRdb copy retains only in-frame clones and omits some. For V, J and clone size, that table is used; D and trimming come from the DNA. Among 150,000 to 200,000 clones, more than 70% were seen once, and the ten largest hold roughly 20%.

The genes are TRBV15 and TRBJ2-4, with TRBD1 as a possible D gene (5 bases). The sequence derives from a person aged 65 to 79 with COVID-19, enrolled during active disease. The sequenced sample was peripheral blood. CDR3 region: CATSRVRQGLAKNIQYF. DNA for the CDR3: TGTGCCACCAGCAGAGTTCGCCAGGGATTAGCCAAAAACATTCAGTACTTC.